Each of the 16 T cell receptor beta chains below was sequenced from the same sample in a study of T cell responses to AZD1222 COVID-19 vaccine. Some clones are missing from TCRdb's copy, which holds only in-frame ones; the method was immunoSEQ multiplex PCR. Of some 100,000 clones listed, more than 70% are singletons. Sample: peripheral blood, taken on day 0 of AZD1222 vaccination. The receptors here all came from an adult in good health.

This rearrangement joins TRBV6-5 to TRBJ1-4; D remains unclear. V gave up 5 bases and J gave up 8 bases, with 15 bases separating them. There are 14 residues in the CDR3. The germline V gene encodes CDR1 MNHEY and CDR2 SVGAGI. CDR3 bases: TGTGCCAGCAGTCCTCGGCGAATGGGCGAAAAACTGTTTTTT. It encodes CASSPRRMGEKLFF.

The V call is TRBV6-5, the J call TRBJ2-4, with 9 bases fitting TRBD2. With 4 bases clipped from V and 8 bases from J, the junction kept 3 bases outside the gene matches. The germline gives CDR1 MNHEY, CDR2 SVGAGI. This CDR3 has 13 amino acids. CDR3 loop: CASSSSGIDIQYF. For the CDR3, the DNA is TGTGCCAGCAGTTCTAGCGGGATTGACATTCAGTACTTC.

The DNA for the CDR3 is TGCGCCAGCAGTGAGTCGGGAGGGCGCCTTATTAGCTCCTACAATGAGCAGTTCTTC. Amino acid sequence: CASSESGGRLISSYNEQFF. This chain connects TRBV10-1 to TRBJ2-1; 7 positions match TRBD2. There are 19 residues in the CDR3. V shed 0 bases and J 0 bases; nucleotides not matched to a gene: 11. The V gene's germline CDR1 is WNHNN and CDR2 SYGVQD (reference sequence).

This chain connects TRBV7-2 to TRBJ2-7; TRBD2 is a possible D gene (6 bases). Germline-derived CDR1 and CDR2 are SGHTA and FQGNSA. The V end was cut by 1 base, the J end by 1 base, with 8 bases between. The length of the CDR3 is 14 residues. The CDR3 region has the DNA TGTGCCAGCAGCTTAGGCGGGGTTTCCTACGAGCAGTACGTC. Protein sequence: CASSLGGVSYEQYV.

The V and J genes are TRBV19 and TRBJ2-1; D gene ambiguous. V lost 5 bases to trimming and J lost 0 bases, with 8 bases between them. CDR3 size: 14 residues. The V gene's germline CDR1 is LNHDA and CDR2 SQIVND (reference sequence). CDR3 amino acids: CASSPALSYNEQFF. CDR3 nucleotide sequence: TGTGCCAGTAGTCCGGCACTCTCCTACAATGAGCAGTTCTTC.

In this sample, this clone turned up a few times. The J gene is TRBJ1-6, the V gene TRBV3-1 (or the pseudogene TRBV3-2); D is uncertain. Trimming shortened V by 4 bases and J by 0 bases, and 4 bases separated the two germline ends. CDR3 length equals 14 residues. The germline V gene has CDR1 LGHDT and CDR2 YNNKEL (reference sequence). CDR3 sequence: CASSPTSYNSPLHF. The CDR3 DNA sequence: TGTGCCAGCAGCCCAACCTCCTATAATTCACCCCTCCACTTT.

The chain has TRBV3-1 (or the pseudogene TRBV3-2) and TRBJ2-7; D call uncertain. Trimming removed 0 bases at V and 2 bases at J, with 11 bases between. CDR1 is LGHDT, CDR2 YNNKEL, per germline (reference sequence). This CDR3 is 15 amino acids long. The CDR3 protein is CASSQDVSFAYEQYF. The CDR3 nucleotides are TGTGCCAGCAGCCAAGACGTGTCCTTCGCCTACGAGCAGTACTTC.

The chain combines TRBV30 with TRBJ1-1; possible D gene TRBD1, 6 bases. CDR1 and CDR2 (germline): GTSNPN, SVGIG (reference sequence). V dropped 2 bases and J dropped 4 bases, with 8 bases sitting between them. The CDR3 is 12 residues long. This chain's CDR3 is CAWSRGGTEAFF. The CDR3 bases are TGTGCCTGGAGTAGGGGGGGCACTGAAGCTTTCTTT. Drawing the rest from reference TRBV30 and TRBJ1-1, the complete variable domain is SQTIHQWPATLVQPVGSPLSLECTVEGTSNPNLYWYRQAAGRGLQLLFYSVGIGQISSEVPQNLSASRPQDRQFILSSKKLLLSDSGFYLCAWSRGGTEAFFGQGTRLTVV.

J is TRBJ1-1 and V is TRBV6-5, with 7 nucleotides matching TRBD1. The CDR3 runs to 15 residues. J was trimmed by 4 bases and V by 5 bases; bases with no gene match: 10. Germline V lookup: CDR1 MNHEY, CDR2 SVGAGI. The CDR3 sequence: CASSTRQGYGTEAFF. For the CDR3, the DNA is TGTGCCAGCAGTACTCGACAGGGCTACGGCACTGAAGCTTTCTTT.

The J gene is TRBJ2-7, the V gene TRBV28, with 8 bases fitting TRBD1. V dropped 2 bases and J dropped 5; count of bases not matched to a gene: 8. The CDR3 contains 15 residues. CDR1 is MDHEN, CDR2 SYDVKM, per germline. CDR3 loop: CASSLRGQVFHEQYF. DNA of the CDR3: TGTGCCAGCAGTTTAAGGGGACAGGTTTTCCACGAGCAGTACTTC.

The gene calls are TRBV5-4 and TRBJ2-7; TRBD1 matches at 8 bases. CDR1 is SGHNT and CDR2 is YYREEE in the germline V gene (reference sequence). The CDR3 is 15 residues long. V lost 4 bases and J lost 2; bases outside the gene matches: 8. The CDR3 reads CASSQDRARAYEQYF. The CDR3 DNA is TGTGCCAGCAGCCAGGACAGGGCAAGGGCCTACGAGCAGTACTTC.

This chain joins TRBV9 and TRBJ2-1; D is uncertain. V was cut by 4 bases and J by 5 bases, with 16 bases left in between. Germline lookup yields CDR1 SGDLS and CDR2 YYNGEE. This CDR3 spans 15 amino acids. This CDR3 is CASSKGKARHNEQFF. In DNA form, the CDR3 reads TGTGCCAGCAGCAAAGGGAAGGCCCGGCACAATGAGCAGTTCTTC.

This chain links TRBV3-1 (or the pseudogene TRBV3-2) with TRBJ2-5; 7 bases are a match to TRBD1. Germline CDR1 LGHDT, CDR2 YNNKEL (reference sequence). The CDR3 totals 14 residues. V shed 5 bases, J shed 3 bases, and the junction held 6 bases outside the gene matches. The CDR3: CASSTTGAEETQYF. CDR3 nucleotides: TGTGCCAGCAGCACTACAGGGGCGGAAGAGACCCAGTACTTC.

CDR3 sequence reads: CASSSNPRELFF. The CDR3 DNA reads TGTGCCAGCAGCTCAAACCCTCGGGAGCTGTTTTTT. The genes are TRBV5-4 and TRBJ2-2; D ambiguous. Germline V CDR1 and CDR2: SGHNT, YYREEE (reference sequence). This CDR3 region has 12 residues. The V end was cut by 3 bases, the J end by 9 bases, with 9 bases between.

This rearrangement joins TRBV5-4 to TRBJ2-1; maybe TRBD2 (6 bases). The V end was cut by 3 bases, the J end by 4 bases, with 17 bases between. The germline V gene has CDR1 SGHNT and CDR2 YYREEE (reference sequence). The length of the CDR3 is 16 residues. This CDR3 is CASSSDGLQPYNEQFF. The CDR3 DNA is TGTGCCAGCAGCTCCGATGGACTACAGCCTTACAATGAGCAGTTCTTC.

The chain joins TRBV5-1 to TRBJ1-2, with a tentative D call TRBD1 (5 bases). V was shortened by 2 bases and J by 7 bases, with 12 bases between the two germline ends. Germline lookup yields CDR1 SGHRS and CDR2 YFSETQ. This CDR3 has 13 residues. CDR3 protein: CASSLQELSGYTF. The CDR3 coding sequence is TGCGCCAGCAGCTTACAGGAGCTTAGTGGCTACACCTTC.